What follows is one TCR beta chain and its context. Which antigen it targets is not known. The sample holds no much larger clone one base away, and base qualities are not on file. The source of the sample is a study of T cell changes during pregnancy in multiple sclerosis (dated by TCRdb to about 2019). Regarding the study in general: The study looked at changes in the T cell repertoire across pregnancy in women with multiple sclerosis.

V is clipped by 5 bases and J by 7 bases, and the sequence between their germline boundaries is 12 bases long. Reading from cysteine to phenylalanine, the CDR3 counts 13 amino acids. The entry retains the CDR3 DNA only, 39 bases that are in frame from base 1. Per the germline V gene, MGHDK is the CDR1 and SYGVNS is the CDR2. Library preparation used the immunoSEQ multiplex PCR assay. What TCRdb holds here is the immuneACCESS table cut down to in-frame rearrangements. Part of the clones is not present; checked against another copy, under half of the missing clones reflect an unresolved V gene, and the others are unexplained. The sample table holds about 89,000 clones, of which just under 95% were seen once. 0.7% to 0.95% of the sample is in the top ten clones.

The clonotype originates from a female donor with multiple sclerosis, enrolled in a pregnancy study. In this chain, TRBV25-1 is recombined with TRBJ2-1; the D gene cannot be resolved reliably. The sequencing used peripheral blood, collected in the third trimester of pregnancy. The encoded CDR3 is CASSLGGRNEQFF. At the DNA level, the sequence is TGTGCCAGCAGTCTTGGTGGTCGGAATGAGCAGTTCTTC.